These 10 T cell receptor beta chains originate from one sample sequenced in a study of cytomegalovirus exposure and HLA in healthy donors. The protocol was immunoSEQ multiplex PCR, while the TCRdb copy is restricted to in-frame clones and leaves out a portion. This sample carries around 190,000 clones, about 81% of them seen once, and the ten largest clones take 0.95% to 1.5%. The sequencing sample was made of PBMCs. These receptors all stem from a woman aged 30 to 39 in good health and CMV-seronegative.

V gene TRBV2 combines with J gene TRBJ2-2, with a weak D call TRBD2 (6 bases). This CDR3 has 13 amino acids. Trimming stripped 7 bases from V and 4 bases from J, with 10 bases between. Germline V CDR1 and CDR2: SNHLY, FYNNEI. CDR3 sequence: CASIPGVTGELFF. For the CDR3, the DNA is TGTGCCAGCATTCCGGGGGTCACCGGGGAGCTGTTTTTT.

This sequence joins TRBV27 and TRBJ1-5, with 9 bases lining up with TRBD1. The V segment lost 6 bases and the J segment 5 bases; nucleotides outside the gene matches: 8. CDR3 length equals 15 residues. The V gene's germline CDR1 is MNHEY and CDR2 SMNVEV (reference sequence). CDR3 coding DNA: TGTGCCAGCAGACCCGGGACAGGGATCCATCAGCCCCAGCATTTT. Encoded protein: CASRPGTGIHQPQHF.

The chain carries TRBV5-4 and TRBJ2-7; D gene uncertain. CDR1 is SGHNT, CDR2 YYREEE, per germline (reference sequence). The V and J ends lost 0 bases and 2 bases respectively, with 6 bases between them. CDR3 length: 13 amino acids. Here the CDR3 reads CASSLDRAYEQYF. The CDR3 DNA follows: TGTGCCAGCAGCTTGGATCGAGCCTACGAGCAGTACTTC. The variable domain in full, completed from reference TRBV5-4 and TRBJ2-7, reads ETGVTQSPTHLIKTRGQQVTLRCSSQSGHNTVSWYQQALGQGPQFIFQYYREEENGRGNFPPRFSGLQFPNYSSELNVNALELDDSALYLCASSLDRAYEQYFGPGTRLTVT.

The chain joins TRBV6-1 to TRBJ2-7; 9 bases agree with TRBD1. CDR1 and CDR2 from the germline V gene are MNHNS and SASEGT. The trim removed 2 bases at V and 2 bases at J, leaving 10 bases unmatched. CDR3 length: 17 amino acids. The CDR3 spells CASSEWHLTGGAYEQYF. CDR3 nucleotides: TGTGCCAGCAGTGAATGGCACTTGACAGGGGGAGCCTACGAGCAGTACTTC.

Comments on this clone: Other nucleotide sequences in the sample specify the same CDR3. J is TRBJ2-7 and V is TRBV2; 8 bases agree with TRBD1. CDR3 length equals 13 residues. Germline V lookup: CDR1 SNHLY, CDR2 FYNNEI. The junction had 1 base not matched to a gene; V was cut back by 5 bases and J by 1 base. CDR3 bases: TGTGCCAGCAGTAGGGACAGGTCCTACGAGCAGTACTTC. As protein: CASSRDRSYEQYF.

The chain carries TRBV19 and TRBJ2-3; TRBD1 aligns across 9 bases. Germline loops: CDR1 LNHDA, CDR2 SQIVND (reference sequence). The CDR3 runs 14 residues. The ends lost 4 bases at V and 5 bases at J; junction bases unmatched: 4. In DNA form, the CDR3 reads TGTGCCAGTAGTAACGGACAGGGGATAGATACGCAGTATTTT. Encoded protein: CASSNGQGIDTQYF.

The DNA for the CDR3 is TGCGCCAGCAGCTTGGACAGGCGATACACCGGGGAGCTGTTTTTT. Its protein product is CASSLDRRYTGELFF. The gene calls are TRBV5-1 and TRBJ2-2, with TRBD1 as a possible D gene (5 bases). This CDR3 region has 15 residues. The germline CDR1 and CDR2 sequences are SGHRS and YFSETQ. Trimming shortened V by 0 bases and J by 3 bases, and 9 bases separated the two germline ends.

The chain combines TRBV19 with TRBJ1-5, with 7 nucleotides matching TRBD1. Germline V gene lookup returns CDR1 LNHDA and CDR2 SQIVND (reference sequence). CDR3 length: 14 amino acids. The V segment lost 9 bases and the J segment 2 bases; nucleotides outside the gene matches: 7. CDR3 amino acids: CASQDRVGNQPQHF. DNA for the CDR3: TGTGCCAGCCAAGACAGGGTGGGCAATCAGCCCCAGCATTTT.

The chain is built from TRBV27 and TRBJ2-7, with 8 nucleotides matching TRBD2. J gave up 0 bases and V 7 bases, and 8 bases lay outside the gene matches. Germline V gene sequence: CDR1 MNHEY, CDR2 SMNVEV (reference sequence). The CDR3 totals 15 residues. CDR3: CASNPTGTSSYEQYF. The CDR3 DNA follows: TGTGCCAGCAACCCGACCGGGACTAGCTCCTACGAGCAGTACTTC.

The V call is TRBV29-1, the J call TRBJ1-2; no firm D call. Trimming took 0 bases from V and 1 from J, leaving 9 bases between them. CDR1 and CDR2 from the germline V gene are SQVTM and ANQGSEA. The CDR3 is made up of 14 amino acids. The CDR3 sequence: CSVEDRSLNYGYTF. CDR3 nucleotide sequence: TGCAGCGTTGAAGATCGGTCACTTAACTATGGCTACACCTTC.